This T cell receptor (beta chain) was documented in a study of Graves' ophthalmopathy and Graves' hyperthyroidism. Serum thyroxine and TRAb, along with clinical symptoms, thyroid ultrasound and orbital computed tomography, were what diagnosis relied on. Amplification of the TCR beta CDR3 regions used RNA transcripts (as template). The library came from an HTBI-primed first-round RT-PCR and a second-round multiplex PCR. Using its own MiXCR run on the multiplex PCR reads, TCRdb lists one record per CDR3 protein. The repertoire holds hundreds of thousands of distinct CDR3 sequences, under 50% seen once, with 3% to 4% in the top ten. The V gene's germline CDR1 is DFQATT and CDR2 SNEGSKA (reference sequence). V shed 1 base and J 3 bases; nucleotides not matched to a gene: 2. The CDR3 totals 15 residues.

The specimen sequenced was peripheral blood. The rearrangement uses TRBV20-1 and TRBJ2-2; 10 bases line up with TRBD2. The origin of this receptor is an adult man with Graves' ophthalmopathy. Written as DNA, the CDR3 is TGCAGTGCTAGAGCGGGGACTAGCGACACCGGGGAGCTGTTTTTT. It yields the protein CSARAGTSDTGELFF.